Each of the 9 T cell receptor beta chains below was sequenced from the same sample in a study of blood T cell repertoires in COVID-19 (dated by TCRdb to 2020 to 2022). The method was the immunoSEQ multiplex PCR assay. TCRdb mirrors the immuneACCESS table, restricted to in-frame sequences. Some clones are absent from its copies; in checked studies, under half trace to an unresolved V gene, and the reason for the others is unknown. For this sample the table gives approximately 380,000 clones, of which roughly nine tenths were detected only once. The top ten hold around 0.86% of the sample. Source material: PBMCs or T cells enriched from blood (not recorded which). These receptors all come from a woman in her forties who had been exposed to COVID-19.

This chain joins TRBV24-1 and TRBJ2-3; 7 bases line up with TRBD1. CDR3 length: 14 amino acids. CDR1 and CDR2 from the germline V gene are KGHDR and SFDVKD. V shed 2 bases and J 4 bases; nucleotides not matched to a gene: 2. The CDR3, as DNA: TGTGCCACCAGTGATTCTGGGACAGCAGATACGCAGTATTTT. Residues: CATSDSGTADTQYF.

The CDR3 protein is CASSSDRGRTQYF. The CDR3 coding sequence is TGTGCCAGCAGCTCGGACAGGGGACGGACCCAGTACTTC. The V gene is TRBV11-3, the J gene TRBJ2-5, with 9 nucleotides matching TRBD1. The CDR3 runs 13 residues. After removal of 4 bases from V and 7 bases from J, the junction contained 4 bases not matched to a gene. CDR1 is SGHNT and CDR2 is YENEEA in the germline V gene.

The CDR3 loop reads CASSSTGQGKNEQYF. CDR3 DNA: TGTGCCAGCAGCTCCACGGGACAGGGGAAAAACGAGCAGTACTTC. The chain links TRBV5-4 to TRBJ2-7; 10 bases map to TRBD1. In germline, CDR1 is SGHNT, CDR2 YYREEE (reference sequence). This CDR3 region has 15 residues. Trimming removed 3 bases from V and 5 bases from J; junction bases left unmatched: 8.

The rearrangement links TRBV9 to TRBJ2-5, with D perhaps TRBD2 (5 bases). The CDR3 totals 15 residues. V was shortened by 6 bases and J by 6 bases, with 21 bases between the two germline ends. CDR1 SGDLS and CDR2 YYNGEE come from the germline V gene. For the CDR3, the DNA is TGTGCCAGCACCGGAGGAACCGGGAACGAAAAGACCCAGTACTTC. Translating gives CASTGGTGNEKTQYF.

This sequence joins TRBV6-5 and TRBJ2-2; perhaps TRBD2 as D (6 bases). The CDR3 is 15 residues long. Germline lookup yields CDR1 MNHEY and CDR2 SVGAGI. Trimming pared 3 bases from V and 5 bases from J, leaving 13 bases between. CDR3 nucleotide sequence: TGTGCCAGCAGTTATAACGGGGGATTGACCGGGGAGCTGTTTTTT. This gives the protein CASSYNGGLTGELFF.

This rearrangement joins TRBV24-1 to TRBJ1-2; 9 nucleotides match TRBD1. Unmatched junction bases numbered 5, after V lost 9 bases and J lost 4 bases. CDR1 and CDR2 (germline): KGHDR, SFDVKD. The CDR3 sequence is 13 residues long. For the CDR3, the DNA is TGTGCCACCGGACAACAGGGGGCCTATGGCTACACCTTC. Protein sequence: CATGQQGAYGYTF.

J is TRBJ2-7 and V is TRBV4-3, with 13 positions matching TRBD2. Unmatched junction bases numbered 2, after V lost 4 bases and J lost 2 bases. Germline V CDR1 and CDR2: LGHNA, YSLEER. CDR3 length: 15 residues. DNA of the CDR3: TGCGCCAGCAGCCCAGGACTAGCGGGGGCCTACGAGCAGTACTTC. Its translation is CASSPGLAGAYEQYF.

The chain uses TRBV6-1 and TRBJ1-1; TRBD1 matches at 7 bases. The CDR3 is 16 amino acids. The germline gives CDR1 MNHNS, CDR2 SASEGT. Trimming removed 4 bases from V and 5 bases from J; junction bases left unmatched: 13. The CDR3 nucleotides are TGTGCCAGCAGTGGGGGCAAGGGGGCAATGGGGACTGAAGCTTTCTTT. It yields the protein CASSGGKGAMGTEAFF.

V and J are TRBV4-1 and TRBJ1-5, with 8 bases that match TRBD1. This CDR3 is built from 19 residues. The V gene end was trimmed by 1 base and the J gene end by 5 bases; junction bases not matched to a gene: 16. The germline V gene encodes CDR1 MGHRA and CDR2 YSYEKL. The CDR3 DNA reads TGCGCCAGCAGCCAAGCCGAAGGGGGGACAGGCCAGGAGGATCAGCCCCAGCATTTT. Its protein is CASSQAEGGTGQEDQPQHF.